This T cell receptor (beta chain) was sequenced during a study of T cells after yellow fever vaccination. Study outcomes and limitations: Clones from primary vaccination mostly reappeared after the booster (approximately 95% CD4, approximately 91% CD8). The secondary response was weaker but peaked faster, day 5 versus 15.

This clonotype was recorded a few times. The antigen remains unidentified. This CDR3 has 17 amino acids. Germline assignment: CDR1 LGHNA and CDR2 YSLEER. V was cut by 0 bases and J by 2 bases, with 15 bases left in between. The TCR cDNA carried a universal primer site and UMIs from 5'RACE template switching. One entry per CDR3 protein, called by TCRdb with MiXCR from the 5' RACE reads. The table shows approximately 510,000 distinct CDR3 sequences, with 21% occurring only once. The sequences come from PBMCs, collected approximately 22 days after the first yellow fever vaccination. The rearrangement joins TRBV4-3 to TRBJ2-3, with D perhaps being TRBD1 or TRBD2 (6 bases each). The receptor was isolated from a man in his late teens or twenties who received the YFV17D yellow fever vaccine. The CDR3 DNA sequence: TGCGCCAGCAGCCAAGACGGGGGACAAGGATACACAGATACGCAGTATTTT. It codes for CASSQDGGQGYTDTQYF.